The TCR beta chain described here comes from a study of blood T cell repertoires in COVID-19. Across the study: Whether acute or convalescent, the COVID-19 samples came from the United States, Italy and Spain. T cells, B-cell-depleted T cells, or PBMCs provided the cDNA or gDNA that served as material.

This clone has a handful of counts. Original handling: Nucleated cell counts were estimated from reference gene primer amplification. Clones were sequenced by immunoSEQ multiplex PCR, and TCRdb holds only the in-frame ones, with some missing. V, J and clone size reflect that table, while D and trimming were determined from the DNA. This table has roughly 410,000 clones, around 92% appearing once. Sequencing was performed on peripheral blood. The TCR comes from a middle-aged man with acute or convalescent COVID-19.

The chain's CDR3 is CAISESYSVDNQNPNNQPQHF. The CDR3 DNA sequence: TGTGCCATCAGTGAGTCGTATTCGGTGGACAACCAGAACCCAAATAATCAGCCCCAGCATTTT. The chain is built from TRBV10-3 and TRBJ1-5; maybe TRBD1 (5 bases). This CDR3 has 21 residues. Germline lookup yields CDR1 ENHRY and CDR2 SYGVKD. The V gene lost 0 bases and the J gene lost 4 bases, with 28 bases spanning the gap.